This entry concerns a single T cell receptor beta chain. The record originates from a study of blood T cell repertoires in COVID-19. Study overall: The United States, Italy and Spain provided the acute and convalescent COVID-19 samples. T cells, B-cell-depleted T cells, or PBMCs provided the cDNA or gDNA that served as material.

Source study methods: For nucleated cells, counts were estimated from reference gene primer amplification. TCRdb keeps only in-frame clones here, not all; method: immunoSEQ multiplex PCR. From that table come the V and J calls and clone size; the DNA was used to work out D and trimming. The repertoire holds 120,000 or so clones, roughly 91% seen once, with 1.5% in the top ten. The length of the CDR3 is 16 residues. The junction had 7 bases not matched to a gene; V was cut back by 6 bases and J by 4 bases. Germline V CDR1 and CDR2: SGHVS, FNYEAQ. The chain joins TRBV7-6 to TRBJ2-1; 12 positions agree with TRBD2. The receptor was derived from a human donor in a cohort sampled during active COVID-19. The sample taken for sequencing was peripheral blood. As DNA, the CDR3 is TGTGCCAGCAGTCCCACCGGACTAGCGGGGTACAATGAGCAGTTCTTC. Translation gives CASSPTGLAGYNEQFF.